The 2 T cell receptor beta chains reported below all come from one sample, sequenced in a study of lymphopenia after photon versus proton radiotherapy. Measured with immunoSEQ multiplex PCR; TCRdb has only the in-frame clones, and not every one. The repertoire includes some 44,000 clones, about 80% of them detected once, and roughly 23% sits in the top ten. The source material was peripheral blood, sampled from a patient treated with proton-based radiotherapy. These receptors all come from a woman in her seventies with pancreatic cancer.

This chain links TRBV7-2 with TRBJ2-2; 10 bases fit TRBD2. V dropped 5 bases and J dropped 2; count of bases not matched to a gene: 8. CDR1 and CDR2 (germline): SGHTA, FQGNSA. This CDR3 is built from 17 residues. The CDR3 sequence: CASSGPGLASNTGELFF. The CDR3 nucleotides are TGTGCCAGCAGCGGCCCGGGACTAGCGTCTAACACCGGGGAGCTGTTTTTT.

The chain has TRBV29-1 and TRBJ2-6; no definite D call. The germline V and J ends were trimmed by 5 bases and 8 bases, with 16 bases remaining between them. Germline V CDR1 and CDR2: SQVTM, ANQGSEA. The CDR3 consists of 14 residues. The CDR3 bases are TGCAGCGTTATAGGCCTCCCCAGAACCAACGTCCTGACTTTC. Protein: CSVIGLPRTNVLTF.